The rows below give T cell receptor beta chains drawn from one sample of a study of shared T cell receptors in the human thymus. Produced via immunoSEQ multiplex PCR; TCRdb's table is partial and in-frame only. The sample lists 450,000 to 650,000 clones, approximately 80% occurring once. These data also formed part of another study, on human thymus T cells.

Source material: thymocytes. The receptors were gathered from a boy less than two years old with a congenital heart defect. CDR3s include the opening cysteine and the closing phenylalanine or tryptophan. The order of the fields is D gene, J gene, V gene, clone size, CDR3 protein, CDR3 DNA. The D gene is left open where the match is weak. Size values are once, few and many counts, or a class for expanded clones, and some rows have none.

.	TRBJ2-7	TRBV10-3	.	CAIREGGTLRVKYF	TGTGCCATCAGGGAGGGAGGAACCCTACGAGTGAAGTACTTC
.	TRBJ2-3	TRBV6-6	.	CASSAHTDTQYF	TGTGCCAGCAGTGCGCACACAGATACGCAGTATTTT
.	TRBJ1-1	TRBV28	.	CASGGMEAFF	TGTGCCAGCGGAGGGATGGAAGCTTTCTTT
.	TRBJ2-2	TRBV6-4	.	CASQSQVDGELFF	TGTGCCAGCCAATCCCAGGTGGACGGGGAGCTGTTTTTT
.	TRBJ1-1	TRBV2	few	CASSESGHNTEAFF	TGTGCCAGCAGTGAATCTGGACATAACACTGAAGCTTTCTTT
TRBD2	TRBJ2-1	TRBV13	.	CASSLFRKASGSSYNEQFF	TGTGCCAGCAGCTTATTCCGTAAGGCTAGCGGGAGCTCCTACAATGAGCAGTTCTTC
.	TRBJ1-5	TRBV21-1	.	CASSAARGGNQPQHF	TGTGCCAGCAGCGCGGCCCGGGGTGGAAATCAGCCCCAGCATTTT
TRBD2	TRBJ2-7	TRBV30	.	CAWSRGLAGGQEAYEQYF	TGTGCCTGGAGTCGGGGACTAGCGGGAGGCCAGGAGGCCTACGAGCAGTACTTC
TRBD2	TRBJ2-7	TRBV14	.	CASSPKGTRTSHYEQYF	TGTGCCAGCAGCCCCAAGGGGACCAGGACTAGTCACTACGAGCAGTACTTC
.	TRBJ1-5	TRBV10-2	.	CASSLDRNNQPQHF	TGCGCCAGCAGTCTAGACAGGAACAATCAGCCCCAGCATTTT
TRBD2	TRBJ2-1	TRBV19	.	CASSIGRTSGIDNEQFF	TGTGCCAGTAGTATAGGAAGGACTAGCGGGATAGACAATGAGCAGTTCTTC
.	TRBJ2-1	TRBV5-6	.	CASSPRTILGNEQFF	TGTGCCAGCAGCCCCCGGACTATCCTCGGGAATGAGCAGTTCTTC
TRBD2	TRBJ2-3	TRBV28	once	CASSSLGLAGADTQYF	TGTGCCAGCAGTTCTTTGGGACTAGCGGGTGCAGATACGCAGTATTTT
TRBD2	TRBJ2-6	TRBV30	few	CASGGGPSGANVLTF	TGTGCCTCGGGGGGAGGGCCCTCTGGGGCCAACGTCCTGACTTTC
TRBD1	TRBJ2-6	TRBV29-1	.	CSVEEGTGIPSGANVLTF	TGCAGTGTTGAAGAGGGGACAGGGATCCCCTCTGGGGCCAACGTCCTGACTTTC
TRBD1	TRBJ1-1	TRBV7-3	.	CASSSTGVNTEAFF	TGTGCCAGCAGCTCGACAGGGGTGAACACTGAAGCTTTCTTT
TRBD2	TRBJ2-1	TRBV4-1	.	CASSPWTSARSSYNEQFF	TGCGCCAGCAGCCCTTGGACTAGCGCCCGTAGCTCCTACAATGAGCAGTTCTTC
TRBD2	TRBJ2-7	TRBV5-1	.	CASSLAGTGRTSGSPYEQYF	TGCGCCAGCAGCTTGGCCGGGACAGGGAGGACTAGCGGGTCCCCCTACGAGCAGTACTTC
TRBD2	TRBJ2-7	TRBV4-2	.	CASSQDSTSGVDEQYF	TGTGCCAGCAGCCAAGATAGCACTAGCGGAGTCGACGAGCAGTACTTC
.	TRBJ1-5	TRBV10-2	.	CATGGDVGNQPQHF	TGCGCCACCGGAGGGGATGTCGGCAATCAGCCCCAGCATTTT
.	TRBJ2-7	TRBV5-1	few	CASSLEGLYSYEQYF	TGCGCCAGCAGCTTGGAGGGACTGTACTCCTACGAGCAGTACTTC
TRBD2	TRBJ2-1	TRBV4-3	.	CASSQDGKGAGGHEQFF	TGCGCCAGCAGCCAAGATGGTAAGGGAGCGGGAGGACATGAGCAGTTCTTC
TRBD2	TRBJ2-3	TRBV5-4	.	CASSLYRAGGLDTQYF	TGTGCCAGCAGCTTGTATCGGGCGGGAGGACTAGATACGCAGTATTTT
.	TRBJ2-3	TRBV5-1	.	CASSTRDTQYF	TGCGCCAGCAGTACTCGGGATACGCAGTATTTT
.	TRBJ1-1	TRBV5-5	.	CASLTRENTEAFF	TGTGCCAGCCTCACGAGAGAGAACACTGAAGCTTTCTTT
.	TRBJ1-2	TRBV14	.	CASSQDGLFHYGYTF	TGTGCCAGCAGCCAAGATGGGCTGTTCCACTATGGCTACACCTTC
.	TRBJ2-3	TRBV2	few	CALVPDTQYF	TGTGCCCTCGTTCCAGATACGCAGTATTTT
TRBD2	TRBJ2-1	TRBV7-9	few	CAETSGRTTNEQFF	TGTGCCGAGACTAGCGGGAGGACTACGAATGAGCAGTTCTTC
.	TRBJ1-5	TRBV19	.	CASIRRAGQPQHF	TGTGCCAGTATCAGGAGGGCTGGTCAGCCCCAGCATTTT
.	TRBJ2-3	TRBV4-2	few	CASSLHGGPGTDTQYF	TGTGCCAGCAGCCTCCACGGGGGGCCTGGCACAGATACGCAGTATTTT
.	TRBJ2-7	TRBV21-1	.	CASSKLWDRGLTQYF	TGTGCCAGCAGCAAACTTTGGGACAGGGGGCTGACGCAGTACTTC
.	TRBJ1-3	TRBV28	.	CASSPPGQRSGNTIYF	TGTGCCAGCAGTCCTCCGGGACAACGCTCTGGAAACACCATATATTTT
.	TRBJ2-5	TRBV6-1	.	CASRVQGLAKETQYF	TGTGCCAGCAGGGTTCAGGGGTTAGCCAAAGAGACCCAGTACTTC
.	TRBJ2-7	TRBV4-3	.	CASSQDQTRYLYEQYF	TGCGCCAGCAGCCAAGACCAGACTAGATACCTCTACGAGCAGTACTTC
.	TRBJ1-5	TRBV5-5	.	CASSLAGEDQPQHF	TGTGCCAGCAGTTTGGCGGGGGAGGACCAGCCCCAGCATTTT
.	TRBJ2-7	TRBV19	few	CAGRECGYIYEQYF	TGTGCCGGGCGAGAGTGCGGGTATATCTACGAGCAGTACTTC
.	TRBJ2-7	TRBV29-1	.	CSALQAYEQYF	TGCAGCGCCTTACAGGCCTACGAGCAGTACTTC
TRBD2	TRBJ2-1	TRBV11-2	.	CASSLGTLAGGGGEQFF	TGTGCCAGCAGCTTAGGGACTCTAGCGGGAGGCGGGGGTGAGCAGTTCTTC
TRBD2	TRBJ2-1	TRBV6-4	.	CASSEGTSGHNEQFF	TGTGCCAGCAGTGAAGGGACTAGCGGACACAATGAGCAGTTCTTC
.	TRBJ1-5	TRBV10-2	.	CASSEPRDPRNQPQHF	TGCGCCAGCAGTGAACCCCGGGATCCTAGGAATCAGCCCCAGCATTTT
TRBD1	TRBJ1-3	TRBV7-9	.	CASSQTGAGNTIYF	TGTGCCAGCAGCCAGACAGGGGCTGGAAACACCATATATTTT
TRBD1	TRBJ2-2	TRBV7-9	few	CASSPLRQGANTGELFF	TGTGCCAGCAGCCCCCTGAGGCAGGGGGCGAACACCGGGGAGCTGTTTTTT